This TCR beta chain was identified in a study of shared clonotypes between healthy human individuals. Study conclusions and caveats: A generally larger estimated richness was seen in naive subsets than in memory subsets. Sample collection involved blood only; tissue repertoires are likely different. Clonotypes shared by all four sorted-subset donors had higher generation probabilities than non-shared clonotypes.

The CDR3 totals 12 residues. Germline lookup yields CDR1 ENHRY and CDR2 SYGVKD. V lost 0 bases, J lost 0 bases, and 0 bases lay in between. Authors' data handling: ImmunoSEQ junction-only sequences lacked quality scores, so their filtering differed. TCRdb keeps only in-frame clones here, not all; method: immunoSEQ multiplex PCR. V, J and clone size were drawn from that table, and D and trimming were deduced from the DNA. The sample has 950,000 to 1,100,000 clones; around three quarters are singletons. As regards this clone: Its antigen is still unknown. This same CDR3 is encoded by further DNA sequences in the sample.

Material: memory CD4+ T cells from PBMCs. Subset described: CD45RA-negative fraction. The source is a man younger than 30 in good health. Some clones in this sample may be carry-over from other donors' samples. This chain joins TRBV10-3 and TRBJ2-7; D remains unclear. The CDR3 nucleotides read TGTGCCATCAGTGAGTCCTCCTACGAGCAGTACTTC. This gives the protein CAISESSYEQYF.